Each of the 25 T cell receptor beta chains below was sequenced from the same sample in a study of cytomegalovirus exposure and HLA in healthy donors. The PCR used 60 Vbeta and 13 Jbeta primers. Some clones are missing from TCRdb's copy, which holds only in-frame ones; the method was immunoSEQ multiplex PCR. Here the sample spans 150,000 to 200,000 clones, under 85% being singletons. What was sequenced was PBMCs. These receptors were obtained from a male donor in good health and CMV-seronegative.

This chain joins TRBV10-3 and TRBJ2-1, with 8 bases fitting TRBD1. This CDR3 is 12 amino acids long. Germline loops: CDR1 ENHRY, CDR2 SYGVKD. J lost 11 bases, V lost 6 bases, and 6 bases had no gene match. CDR3: CAIRDREEKQFF. The CDR3 nucleotides are TGTGCCATCAGGGACAGGGAGGAGAAGCAGTTCTTC.

The gene calls are TRBV29-1 and TRBJ1-5, with D maybe TRBD1 (5 bases). There are 15 residues in the CDR3. The germline V gene encodes CDR1 SQVTM and CDR2 ANQGSEA. V shed 7 bases and J shed 2 bases, with 18 bases lying between them. DNA of the CDR3: TGCAGCGCCCTACTGGGGGGTCTGGGCAATCAGCCCCAGCATTTT. Protein product: CSALLGGLGNQPQHF.

The chain is built from TRBV5-4 and TRBJ2-2; D perhaps matches TRBD2 (7 bases). CDR1 and CDR2 from the germline V gene are SGHNT and YYREEE (reference sequence). The CDR3 totals 18 residues. V lost 2 bases to trimming and J lost 6 bases, with 23 bases between them. The CDR3 reads CASSLFMGGGPSPGELFF. In DNA form, the CDR3 reads TGTGCCAGCAGCTTATTCATGGGGGGGGGCCCAAGTCCCGGGGAGCTGTTTTTT.

The rearrangement joins TRBV28 to TRBJ2-1; maybe TRBD2 (6 bases). The V end lost 5 bases, the J end lost 1 base, and 12 bases lay between the germline ends. The V gene's germline CDR1 is MDHEN and CDR2 SYDVKM. The CDR3 contains 15 residues. DNA for the CDR3: TGTGCCAGCAGTGAACTAGCAAAGTCCTACAATGAGCAGTTCTTC. Translating it yields CASSELAKSYNEQFF.

The V gene is TRBV28, the J gene TRBJ1-2, with D perhaps matching TRBD1 (6 bases). The CDR3 loop spans 15 amino acids. V was shortened by 10 bases and J by 4 bases, with 22 bases between the two germline ends. Germline V gene data show CDR1 as MDHEN and CDR2 as SYDVKM. The CDR3: CATVKGVPSVYGYTF. CDR3 DNA sequence: TGTGCCACCGTTAAGGGGGTCCCCAGTGTCTATGGCTACACCTTC.

In nucleotides, the CDR3 is TGTGCCAGTAGTATGTTAGGATCAGGGGATCAGCCCCAGCATTTT. This translates into CASSMLGSGDQPQHF. V gene TRBV19 combines with J gene TRBJ1-5, with D possibly matching TRBD1 (6 bases). The CDR3 runs to 15 residues. Germline V gene lookup returns CDR1 LNHDA and CDR2 SQIVND (reference sequence). Trimming pared 3 bases from V and 5 bases from J, leaving 14 bases between.

V and J are TRBV19 and TRBJ2-3; tentatively, D is TRBD1 (6 bases). The germline CDR1 and CDR2 sequences are LNHDA and SQIVND (reference sequence). Trimming left V 5 bases short and J 4 bases short, with 19 bases between. This CDR3 contains 16 residues. CDR3 in DNA: TGTGCCAGTAGTCCATTCTACGACAGGACCCCAGATACGCAGTATTTT. It translates to CASSPFYDRTPDTQYF.

With regard to this clone: The same CDR3 arises from other DNA sequences in this sample as well. The chain joins TRBV28 to TRBJ2-7, with 11 bases identical to TRBD2. Germline V gives CDR1 MDHEN, CDR2 SYDVKM. V was clipped by 4 bases and J by 2 bases; unmatched bases: 7. The CDR3 loop spans 16 amino acids. The CDR3 here is CASSSPGTSGTYEQYF. In DNA form, the CDR3 reads TGTGCCAGCAGTTCACCCGGGACTAGCGGTACCTACGAGCAGTACTTC.

This chain joins TRBV30 and TRBJ2-5, with 7 bases that match TRBD2. The CDR3 runs 13 residues. Germline trimming cut 0 bases from V and 5 bases from J; bases unmatched to any gene: 3. The germline CDR1 and CDR2 sequences are GTSNPN and SVGIG (reference sequence). The CDR3 DNA reads TGTGCCTGGAGTGTCTGGACTAGGGAGACCCAGTACTTC. Protein sequence: CAWSVWTRETQYF.

The chain carries TRBV11-1 and TRBJ2-1; D not certain. Germline V gene data show CDR1 as SGHAT and CDR2 as FQDESV (reference sequence). CDR3 size: 15 residues. The ends were cut back, 1 base at V and 2 bases at J, with 9 bases in the middle. The chain's CDR3 is CASSLGQLAYNEQFF. The CDR3 bases are TGTGCCAGCAGCTTAGGCCAGTTGGCCTACAATGAGCAGTTCTTC.

The chain couples TRBV5-1 to TRBJ1-6; TRBD1 might be the D (6 bases). This CDR3 spans 14 amino acids. The V gene lost 3 bases and the J gene lost 6 bases, with 10 bases spanning the gap. Germline V CDR1 and CDR2: SGHRS, YFSETQ. CDR3 loop: CASSSDSFNSPLHF. For the CDR3, the DNA is TGCGCCAGCAGCTCGGACAGCTTTAATTCACCCCTCCACTTT.

The rearrangement links TRBV5-1 to TRBJ2-3; D unresolved. The CDR3 has 15 residues. CDR1 is SGHRS and CDR2 is YFSETQ in the germline V gene. Trimming shortened V by 4 bases and J by 1 base, and 13 bases separated the two germline ends. CDR3 DNA sequence: TGCGCCAGCAGCCTTCGACTTGAAGGCACAGATACGCAGTATTTT. It is translated as CASSLRLEGTDTQYF. The variable domain in full, with the rest retrieved from reference TRBV5-1 and TRBJ2-3, is KAGVTQTPRYLIKTRGQQVTLSCSPISGHRSVSWYQQTPGQGLQFLFEYFSETQRNKGNFPGRFSGRQFSNSRSEMNVSTLELGDSALYLCASSLRLEGTDTQYFGPGTRLTVL.

A note on this clone: The conserved phenylalanine or tryptophan normally closing the CDR3 is absent here, so this likely arose from a read error. The chain links TRBV5-1 to TRBJ1-5; TRBD1 matches 7 bases. From germline, CDR1 is SGHRS and CDR2 YFSETQ. J gave up 5 bases and V 3 bases, and 2 bases lay outside the gene matches. This CDR3 has 13 residues. In nucleotides, the CDR3 is TGCGCCAGCAGCTGGCAGGGGGATCAGCCCCAGCATTCT. Amino acids: CASSWQGDQPQHS.

This clone appeared once. The J gene is TRBJ2-5, the V gene TRBV4-3; no firm D call. The germline V and J ends were trimmed by 4 bases and 1 base, with 13 bases remaining between them. The length of the CDR3 is 15 residues. CDR1 is LGHNA and CDR2 is YSLEER in the germline V gene. In nucleotides, the CDR3 is TGCGCCAGCAGCCTCCAGGTGGCAGCCCAAGAGACCCAGTACTTC. This codes for CASSLQVAAQETQYF.

This chain links TRBV28 with TRBJ1-2; D remains ambiguous. V lost 1 base, J lost 2 bases, and 8 bases lay in between. This CDR3 contains 14 residues. Germline V gene lookup returns CDR1 MDHEN and CDR2 SYDVKM. The CDR3: CASSLLRENYGYTF. The CDR3 DNA reads as TGTGCCAGCAGTTTATTACGGGAAAACTATGGCTACACCTTC.

This clone was found once. The CDR3 bases are TGTGCCAGCAGTCACGGGACAGGGGTAGGCTATGGCTACACCTTC. Translated: CASSHGTGVGYGYTF. The chain joins TRBV27 to TRBJ1-2; TRBD1 aligns across 10 bases. V trimming: 5 bases; J trimming: 4 bases; junction bases outside the gene matches: 7. In germline, CDR1 is MNHEY, CDR2 SMNVEV (reference sequence). CDR3 length: 15 residues.

CDR3 DNA: TGTGCCAGCAGTTCAGGACAGGGGGCGTACTCGAACACTGAAGCTTTCTTT. Translation: CASSSGQGAYSNTEAFF. The chain carries TRBV28 and TRBJ1-1; 11 positions agree with TRBD1. This CDR3 is 17 amino acids long. Germline CDR1 reads MDHEN; CDR2 reads SYDVKM. V shed 4 bases and J 1 base; nucleotides not matched to a gene: 8. Full variable domain (missing parts from reference TRBV28 and TRBJ1-1): DVKVTQSSRYLVKRTGEKVFLECVQDMDHENMFWYRQDPGLGLRLIYFSYDVKMKEKGDIPEGYSVSREKKERFSLILESASTNQTSMYLCASSSGQGAYSNTEAFFGQGTRLTVV.

J is TRBJ1-1 and V is TRBV10-1; tentative D call: TRBD1 (6 bases). Germline V gives CDR1 WNHNN, CDR2 SYGVQD (reference sequence). V was trimmed by 6 bases and J by 0 bases, leaving 11 bases between them. This CDR3 is built from 14 residues. CDR3 DNA sequence: TGCGCCAGCAGACGGGACACGGTGAACACTGAAGCTTTCTTT. It is translated as CASRRDTVNTEAFF.

This clone showed up just once. The chain employs TRBV9 and TRBJ2-2, with 12 positions matching TRBD2. Germline CDR1 SGDLS, CDR2 YYNGEE. This CDR3 region has 14 residues. J was trimmed by 10 bases and V by 3 bases; bases with no gene match: 4. CDR3 sequence (DNA): TGTGCCAGCAGCGGGACTAGCGGGGCCCCGGAGCTGTTTTTT. It encodes CASSGTSGAPELFF.

This clone was picked up one time. The chain is built from TRBV2 and TRBJ1-2; maybe TRBD1 (6 bases). The CDR3 totals 14 residues. Germline V lookup: CDR1 SNHLY, CDR2 FYNNEI. The germline V and J ends were trimmed by 6 bases and 8 bases, with 19 bases remaining between them. The CDR3 DNA is TGTGCCAGCAGGCCGGACAGACTGACGGGGGGCTACACCTTC. Translating gives CASRPDRLTGGYTF.

This chain joins TRBV4-3 and TRBJ1-5; D unclear. The CDR3 covers 16 residues. V lost 0 bases, J lost 0 bases, and 9 bases lay in between. Germline lookup yields CDR1 LGHNA and CDR2 YSLEER. The CDR3 DNA is TGCGCCAGCAGCCAAGATCTCGGGTATAGCAATCAGCCCCAGCATTTT. This sequence encodes CASSQDLGYSNQPQHF.

The gene calls are TRBV7-3 and TRBJ1-3; D perhaps matches TRBD1 (5 bases). With 5 bases removed from V and 4 bases from J, the gap between germline ends came to 9 bases. The CDR3 sequence is 13 residues long. CDR1 is SGHTA, CDR2 FQGTGA, per germline. In DNA form, the CDR3 reads TGTGCCAGCAGCCAGGGTGGCGGAAACACCATATATTTT. Translated: CASSQGGGNTIYF. Variable domain in full (rest from reference TRBV7-3 and TRBJ1-3): GAGVSQTPSNKVTEKGKYVELRCDPISGHTALYWYRQSLGQGPEFLIYFQGTGAADDSGLPNDRFFAVRPEGSVSTLKIQRTERGDSAVYLCASSQGGGNTIYFGEGSWLTVV.

The V gene is TRBV2, the J gene TRBJ1-2; 11 bases map to TRBD1. Trimming took 5 bases from V and 7 from J; bases not matched to a gene: 9. Germline assignment: CDR1 SNHLY and CDR2 FYNNEI. The CDR3 covers 15 residues. The CDR3 sequence: CASSRTGGGIGGYTF. DNA of the CDR3: TGTGCCAGCAGTCGGACAGGGGGCGGTATTGGTGGCTACACCTTC. Together with reference TRBV2 and TRBJ1-2, the CDR3 gives the full variable domain: EPEVTQTPSHQVTQMGQEVILRCVPISNHLYFYWYRQILGQKVEFLVSFYNNEISEKSEIFDDQFSVERPDGSNFTLKIRSTKLEDSAMYFCASSRTGGGIGGYTFGSGTRLTVV.

In DNA, the CDR3 is TGTGCCAGCAGCCAAGTCAGGACAGCTTATGGCTACACCTTC. Residues: CASSQVRTAYGYTF. V is TRBV4-2 and J is TRBJ1-2; D might be TRBD1 (6 bases). The CDR3 is 14 residues long. Trimming removed 1 base from V and 5 bases from J, with 11 bases in between. Germline V gives CDR1 LGHNA, CDR2 YNFKEQ.

The rearrangement uses TRBV10-3 and TRBJ1-6, with TRBD1 matching 8 bases. This CDR3 spans 13 amino acids. Losses at the gene ends were 4 bases for V and 7 bases for J; bases not matched to a gene: 0. Per the germline V gene, CDR1 is ENHRY and CDR2 is SYGVKD. CDR3 in amino acids: CAISGQGNSPLHF. CDR3 DNA sequence: TGTGCCATCAGTGGACAGGGGAATTCACCCCTCCACTTT.